This T cell receptor (beta chain) was captured in a study of human T cells and chemical hapten exposure. The CDR3 is made up of 15 amino acids. V was cut by 3 bases and J by 6 bases, with 13 bases left in between. CDR1 SGHRS and CDR2 YFSETQ come from the germline V gene. This clonotype has a count of ten or more. Indicated time point: patch test 2, 6 weeks after DPC sensitization. Stated treatment: therapeutic diphenylcyclopropenone sensitization with weekly scalp DPC. Library preparation tagged each individual cDNA molecule with a unique molecular identifier. TCRdb reprocessed the RACE reads with MiXCR, giving one entry per CDR3 protein. The sample shows a few hundred thousand distinct CDR3 sequences, just under 6.5% of them seen only once.

The chain uses TRBV5-1 and TRBJ1-6; perhaps TRBD1 as D (5 bases). The receptor comes from a woman between 18 and 30 years old with alopecia areata. Some clones in this sample may be carry-over from other donors' samples. This sample comprised whole blood, obtained in connection with sensitization to the hapten diphenylcyclopropenone (DPC). The CDR3 loop reads CASSSLRELNSPLHF. The CDR3 bases are TGCGCCAGCAGCTCCCTCAGGGAGCTTAATTCACCCCTCCACTTT.